The 19 T cell receptor beta chains below all came from one sample that was sequenced in a study of blood T cells in healthy people across ages. With a J-beta primer mix and a sample-barcoded 5' primer, a second PCR ran roughly 7 to 11 cycles. Each CDR3 protein is one row after TCRdb ran MiXCR on the 5' RACE reads. The profile shows approximately 730,000 distinct CDR3 sequences, roughly 53% of them singletons. Sequencing was done on a sample of blood. These receptors all come from a man older than 75 in good health.

The J gene is TRBJ2-5, the V gene TRBV3-1, with D possibly TRBD2 on 6 matching bases. The CDR3 is 15 residues long. The V and J ends lost 7 bases and 0 bases respectively, with 15 bases between them. Germline V gene data show CDR1 as LGHDT and CDR2 as YNNKEL (reference sequence). CDR3 sequence reads: CASTHIAVYQETQYF. In DNA form, the CDR3 reads TGTGCCAGCACCCATATAGCGGTGTACCAAGAGACCCAGTACTTC.

This clonotype was recorded once. The CDR3 spells CASSGMGLGEQFF. The CDR3, as DNA: TGTGCCAGCAGTGGGATGGGACTAGGTGAGCAGTTCTTC. The chain carries TRBV6-5 and TRBJ2-1; TRBD2 matches 8 bases. V gave up 5 bases and J gave up 9 bases; unmatched junction bases: 6. Looked up from germline, CDR1 is MNHEY and CDR2 is SVGAGI. This CDR3 contains 13 residues.

This clonotype was detected a few times. V usage is TRBV6-5 and J usage is TRBJ2-5, with TRBD2 matching over 7 bases. Judging by the DNA end, TRBJ2-7 fits better; the J call may be wrong. The CDR3 spans 20 residues. Germline V gives CDR1 MNHEY, CDR2 SVGAGI. The CDR3 loop is CASSYRIAASGTTQAYEQYF. For the CDR3, the DNA is TGTGCCAGCAGTTACCGGATCGCGGCTAGCGGAACCACCCAGGCCTACGAGCAGTACTTC.

The sample holds many counts of this clonotype. The V call is TRBV20-1, the J call TRBJ2-1; TRBD1 might be the D (6 bases). CDR3 size: 14 residues. Trimming removed 3 bases at V and 0 bases at J, with 9 bases between. Germline values: CDR1 DFQATT, CDR2 SNEGSKA (reference sequence). The CDR3 spells CSASGQSSYNEQFF. The CDR3 DNA reads as TGCAGTGCTAGTGGACAGAGCTCCTACAATGAGCAGTTCTTC.

The V gene is TRBV24-1, the J gene TRBJ2-1, with D perhaps being TRBD1 or TRBD2 (6 bases each). With the DNA end fitting TRBJ2-7 better, the J assignment may be wrong. Germline V gives CDR1 KGHDR, CDR2 SFDVKD. This CDR3 has 13 amino acids. CDR3 coding DNA: TGTGCCACCACCGGGGGCTCCTACAATGAGCAGTACTTC. This gives the protein CATTGGSYNEQYF.

The chain recombines TRBV15 with TRBJ2-7; D is ambiguous. This CDR3 is 16 amino acids long. V dropped 0 bases and J dropped 7 bases, with 19 bases sitting between them. Germline V gene data show CDR1 as LNHNV and CDR2 as YYDKDF (reference sequence). CDR3 amino acids: CATSRDTADSYNEQYF. In DNA, the CDR3 is TGTGCCACCAGCAGAGATACGGCAGATTCTTACAATGAGCAGTACTTC.

A single count supports this clonotype. This chain joins TRBV20-1 and TRBJ2-1; tentative D call: TRBD1 (5 bases). V shed 2 bases and J shed 5 bases, with 16 bases lying between them. From germline, CDR1 is DFQATT and CDR2 SNEGSKA (reference sequence). This CDR3 has 15 amino acids. CDR3 residues: CSARRGGPRDNEQFF. For the CDR3, the DNA is TGCAGTGCTAGAAGGGGCGGTCCACGGGACAATGAGCAGTTCTTC.

A few counts support this clonotype. The rearrangement links TRBV27 to TRBJ2-7; D might be TRBD1 or TRBD2, each matching 6 bases. There are 17 residues in the CDR3. Per the germline V gene, CDR1 is MNHEY and CDR2 is SMNVEV (reference sequence). Between the trimmed V and J ends, which lost 4 bases and 0 bases, there was a span of 19 bases. CDR3 in amino acids: CASSSPRGEESSYEQYF. CDR3 in DNA: TGTGCCAGCAGTTCCCCGAGGGGGGAAGAGAGCTCCTACGAGCAGTACTTC.

The CDR3 nucleotides are TGCAGTGCTAGAGATCAGGGTGTTTCGAACGCAGGGTGGGACACTGAAGCTTTCTTT. As protein: CSARDQGVSNAGWDTEAFF. The chain couples TRBV20-1 to TRBJ1-1, with a possible D match to TRBD1 (5 bases). Deletions cut 0 bases from V and 3 bases from J, with 26 bases between. The CDR3 sequence is 19 residues long. The germline gives CDR1 DFQATT, CDR2 SNEGSKA (reference sequence).

V gene TRBV27 combines with J gene TRBJ2-1; 7 nucleotides agree with TRBD2. V was clipped by 5 bases and J by 10 bases; unmatched bases: 11. The germline gives CDR1 MNHEY, CDR2 SMNVEV (reference sequence). CDR3 size: 14 residues. CDR3 sequence: CASSPRTSRYEQFF. CDR3 bases: TGTGCCAGCAGTCCCAGGACTAGTAGGTACGAGCAGTTCTTC.

This chain links TRBV7-2 with TRBJ2-7; 7 bases fit TRBD1. Germline V lookup: CDR1 SGHTA, CDR2 FQGNSA. The CDR3 totals 14 residues. With 1 base clipped from V and 3 bases from J, the junction kept 3 bases outside the gene matches. CDR3 protein: CASSLEGQFYEQYF. In DNA form, the CDR3 reads TGTGCCAGCAGCTTAGAGGGACAGTTCTACGAGCAGTACTTC.

This clonotype was observed once. This chain uses TRBV7-8 with TRBJ2-5, with TRBD1 identical over 10 bases. The CDR3 loop spans 15 amino acids. Trimming at V came to 4 bases and at J to 5 bases, leaving 7 bases not matched to a gene. The germline CDR1 and CDR2 sequences are SGHVS and FQNEAQ. CDR3 in amino acids: CASSSGTGVGETQYF. The CDR3 DNA reads TGTGCCAGCAGCTCCGGGACAGGGGTGGGGGAGACCCAGTACTTC.

This clonotype was counted once. The CDR3 loop is CASTGTTSSYNEQFF. The CDR3 bases are TGTGCCAGCACCGGGACAACGAGCTCCTACAATGAGCAGTTCTTC. The gene calls are TRBV6-1 and TRBJ2-1, with a possible D match to TRBD1 (6 bases). The germline V and J ends were trimmed by 7 bases and 0 bases, with 13 bases remaining between them. CDR1 MNHNS and CDR2 SASEGT come from the germline V gene. This CDR3 has 15 residues.

This clonotype appeared a few times. The gene calls are TRBV28 and TRBJ2-7; 9 bases agree with TRBD2. In germline, CDR1 is MDHEN, CDR2 SYDVKM. The V segment lost 7 bases and the J segment 5 bases; nucleotides outside the gene matches: 9. This CDR3 comprises 14 residues. CDR3 sequence reads: CASTNRGLANEQYF. The CDR3 DNA reads as TGTGCCAGCACAAACCGGGGACTAGCAAACGAGCAGTACTTC.

The genes are TRBV16 and TRBJ1-6; 11 bases line up with TRBD1. The CDR3 is made up of 15 amino acids. With V trimmed by 4 bases and J by 10 bases, 6 bases remained unmatched. Germline assignment: CDR1 KGHSY and CDR2 FQNENV. The DNA of the CDR3 is TGTGCCAGCAGCCCCTCGGGACAGGGGGAGTCACCCCTCCACTTT. As protein: CASSPSGQGESPLHF.

The rearrangement uses TRBV20-1 and TRBJ2-3; D is possibly TRBD1 (6 bases). This CDR3 comprises 14 residues. Germline CDR1 DFQATT, CDR2 SNEGSKA (reference sequence). Trimming stripped 1 base from V and 0 bases from J, with 8 bases between. The CDR3 is CSARGGTSTDTQYF. The CDR3 nucleotides read TGCAGTGCTAGAGGAGGGACAAGCACAGATACGCAGTATTTT.

The rearrangement links TRBV20-1 to TRBJ2-5; 8 bases map to TRBD2. This CDR3 is 15 amino acids long. CDR1 and CDR2 (germline): DFQATT, SNEGSKA (reference sequence). V gave up 3 bases and J gave up 3 bases; unmatched junction bases: 9. The CDR3 protein is CSASGRTSREETQYF. The CDR3 nucleotides are TGCAGTGCTAGCGGAAGGACTAGCCGGGAAGAGACCCAGTACTTC.

The J gene is TRBJ1-2, the V gene TRBV7-2; weak D call: TRBD1 (5 bases). This CDR3 contains 13 residues. Per germline, CDR1 SGHTA and CDR2 FQGNSA. The V gene lost 1 base and the J gene lost 6 bases, with 9 bases spanning the gap. The DNA for the CDR3 is TGTGCCAGCAGCTTAGTCAGGGTGGATGGCTACACCTTC. It codes for CASSLVRVDGYTF.

On this clonotype: The junction departs from the called germline gene at one end, perhaps through a read error. The rearrangement links TRBV6-5 to TRBJ1-2, with D perhaps TRBD1 (6 bases). The CDR3 has 16 residues. Per germline, CDR1 MNHEY and CDR2 SVGAGI. CDR3 sequence: CASNYPAAGANYGYTF. In DNA, the CDR3 is TGTGCCAGCAATTACCCGGCGGCAGGGGCCAACTATGGCTACACCTTC.